This is a list of T cell receptor beta chains from one sample in a study of blood T cell repertoires in COVID-19. TCRdb's table, derived via immunoSEQ multiplex PCR, lists solely in-frame clones and lacks some. This repertoire shows 90,000 to 150,000 clones, over 65% found once; its top ten account for about 6.6%. The sample taken for sequencing was peripheral blood. These receptors originate from a man in his 70s with acute or convalescent COVID-19. CDR3s leave out the opening cysteine and the closing phenylalanine or tryptophan. The order of the fields is D gene, V gene, J gene, CDR3 protein. The D gene is left open where the match is weak.

D gene: TRBD2
V gene: TRBV11-1
J gene: TRBJ2-5
CDR3 protein: ASSLGLAGGQETQY

D gene: TRBD1
V gene: TRBV15
J gene: TRBJ1-1
CDR3 protein: ATSRGGQEPF

D gene: TRBD1
V gene: TRBV24-1
J gene: TRBJ2-2
CDR3 protein: ATSQPGQGNTGELF

D gene: -
V gene: TRBV18
J gene: TRBJ1-1
CDR3 protein: ASSPAELNTEAF

D gene: TRBD2
V gene: TRBV5-1
J gene: TRBJ2-1
CDR3 protein: ASTTGTSGLSSYNEQF

D gene: -
V gene: TRBV6-6
J gene: TRBJ2-2
CDR3 protein: ASSYPTGSTGELF

D gene: -
V gene: TRBV15
J gene: TRBJ2-3
CDR3 protein: ATSPRGDADTQY

D gene: -
V gene: TRBV7-2
J gene: TRBJ2-1
CDR3 protein: ASSLEGGPSNEQF

D gene: -
V gene: TRBV3-1/TRBV3-2
J gene: TRBJ2-1
CDR3 protein: ASSPASGTPFPNEQF

D gene: TRBD1
V gene: TRBV5-4
J gene: TRBJ1-2
CDR3 protein: ASSRFQGAGGYT

D gene: -
V gene: TRBV15
J gene: TRBJ1-2
CDR3 protein: ATSRLEANYGYT

D gene: -
V gene: TRBV19
J gene: TRBJ1-6
CDR3 protein: ASSGSGNSPLH

D gene: TRBD2
V gene: TRBV7-6
J gene: TRBJ2-7
CDR3 protein: ASSPRLAGERTEQY

D gene: TRBD1
V gene: TRBV16
J gene: TRBJ1-1
CDR3 protein: ASNPGQGTEAF

D gene: -
V gene: TRBV2
J gene: TRBJ2-7
CDR3 protein: ASSEGTGTYEQY

D gene: TRBD2
V gene: TRBV27
J gene: TRBJ2-3
CDR3 protein: ASSSGLAGFTDTQY

D gene: -
V gene: TRBV5-8
J gene: TRBJ2-5
CDR3 protein: ASSLSGVGETQY

D gene: TRBD1
V gene: TRBV12-3/TRBV12-4
J gene: TRBJ1-2
CDR3 protein: ASRPGQGGGYT

D gene: -
V gene: TRBV2
J gene: TRBJ2-2
CDR3 protein: ASSATEAGELF

D gene: TRBD2
V gene: TRBV7-3
J gene: TRBJ2-1
CDR3 protein: ASSWGSGNYNEQF

D gene: -
V gene: TRBV4-1
J gene: TRBJ2-7
CDR3 protein: ASSQINRDYEQY

D gene: TRBD2
V gene: TRBV20-1
J gene: TRBJ2-7
CDR3 protein: SASRVAGAQEQY

D gene: TRBD1
V gene: TRBV7-2
J gene: TRBJ1-4
CDR3 protein: ASSLATGGGKLF

D gene: -
V gene: TRBV2
J gene: TRBJ1-1
CDR3 protein: ASSADSSSTEAF

D gene: -
V gene: TRBV5-1
J gene: TRBJ2-5
CDR3 protein: ASSLVGGAVGETQY

D gene: TRBD1
V gene: TRBV7-9
J gene: TRBJ2-2
CDR3 protein: ASSLKGQGAGELF

D gene: TRBD2
V gene: TRBV5-5
J gene: TRBJ2-7
CDR3 protein: ASDYSGSSYEQY

D gene: TRBD1
V gene: TRBV6-2/TRBV6-3
J gene: TRBJ1-1
CDR3 protein: ASSYSTPPGQLNTEAF

D gene: -
V gene: TRBV30
J gene: TRBJ2-7
CDR3 protein: AWSELRSPYEQY